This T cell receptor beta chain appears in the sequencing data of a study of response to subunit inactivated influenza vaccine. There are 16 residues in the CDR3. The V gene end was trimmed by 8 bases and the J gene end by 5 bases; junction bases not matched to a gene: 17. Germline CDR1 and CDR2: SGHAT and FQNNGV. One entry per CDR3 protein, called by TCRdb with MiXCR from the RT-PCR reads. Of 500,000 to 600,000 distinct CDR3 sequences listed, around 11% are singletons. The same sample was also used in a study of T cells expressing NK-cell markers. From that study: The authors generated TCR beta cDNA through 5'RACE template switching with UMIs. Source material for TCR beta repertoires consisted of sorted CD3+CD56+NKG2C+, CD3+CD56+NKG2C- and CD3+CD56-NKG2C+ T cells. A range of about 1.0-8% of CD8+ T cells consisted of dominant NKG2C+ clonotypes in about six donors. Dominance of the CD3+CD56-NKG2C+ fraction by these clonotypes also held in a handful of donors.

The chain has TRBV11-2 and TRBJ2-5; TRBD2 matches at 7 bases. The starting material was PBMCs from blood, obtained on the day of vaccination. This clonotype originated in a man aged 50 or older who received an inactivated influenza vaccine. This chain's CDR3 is CASFGIRGRGGETQYF. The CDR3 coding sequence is TGTGCCAGCTTCGGGATAAGGGGTCGGGGAGGGGAGACCCAGTACTTC.